This passage covers 14 T cell receptor beta chains from one sample sequenced in a study of beta chain features in type 1 diabetes. The investigators reverse transcribed all of the isolated RNA, so they sequenced expressed TCRB transcripts. Libraries were prepared by immunoSEQ multiplex PCR; TCRdb keeps only in-frame clonotypes and omits some of them. The sample holds about 320,000 clones; 13% to 15% are singletons and the top ten take approximately 6.7%. The sequencing input was central memory CD4+ T cells from blood. The receptors were gathered from a man younger than 45 in good health.

This chain uses TRBV30 with TRBJ2-1, with TRBD2 matching 10 bases. This CDR3 has 16 residues. Trimming took 1 base from V and 11 from J; bases not matched to a gene: 14. Germline loops: CDR1 GTSNPN, CDR2 SVGIG (reference sequence). CDR3 loop: CAWSEVGTSVTSQQFF. The CDR3 DNA reads as TGTGCCTGGAGTGAGGTAGGGACTAGCGTCACGAGTCAGCAGTTCTTC.

This clone was detected only a few times. The rearrangement joins TRBV11-2 to TRBJ2-5, with D unresolved. CDR3 length equals 12 residues. Trimming left V 4 bases short and J 5 bases short, with 8 bases between. Germline values: CDR1 SGHAT, CDR2 FQNNGV. CDR3: CASSSPIETQYF. The DNA for the CDR3 is TGTGCCAGCAGCTCCCCCATTGAGACCCAGTACTTC.

This clone has at least ten counts. The same CDR3 can be traced to other DNA sequences in this sample. This chain links TRBV11-2 with TRBJ1-1; D is undetermined. From germline, CDR1 is SGHAT and CDR2 FQNNGV. This CDR3 has 13 amino acids. V was cut by 0 bases and J by 1 base, with 3 bases left in between. DNA for the CDR3: TGTGCCAGCAGCTTAGAGGGGAACACTGAAGCTTTCTTT. It yields the protein CASSLEGNTEAFF.

The CDR3: CASRGDSWGTKNIQYF. CDR3 nucleotides: TGTGCCAGCAGAGGGGACAGTTGGGGAACCAAAAACATTCAGTACTTC. V gene TRBV6-6 combines with J gene TRBJ2-4; TRBD1 matches 7 bases. V lost 6 bases and J lost 2; bases outside the gene matches: 10. Looked up from germline, CDR1 is MNHNY and CDR2 is SVGAGI (reference sequence). This CDR3 has 16 residues.

This clone was counted a few times. The chain joins TRBV7-2 to TRBJ2-5; maybe TRBD1 (5 bases). Germline CDR1 and CDR2: SGHTA and FQGNSA. The ends were cut back, 3 bases at V and 5 bases at J, with 16 bases in the middle. This CDR3 is 15 amino acids long. This CDR3 reads CASSFSVGLGETQYF. The CDR3 bases are TGTGCCAGCAGCTTTTCAGTGGGGCTTGGGGAGACCCAGTACTTC.

This chain connects TRBV7-9 to TRBJ2-5; 8 bases align to TRBD1. The germline CDR1 and CDR2 sequences are SEHNR and FQNEAQ (reference sequence). The V and J ends lost 2 bases and 2 bases, in that order; junction bases with no gene match: 7. This CDR3 has 16 residues. The DNA for the CDR3 is TGTGCCAGCAGCTTACCCCCCAGGACAGGGCAAGAGACCCAGTACTTC. Residues: CASSLPPRTGQETQYF.

This clone was counted a few times. The genes are TRBV5-1 and TRBJ2-7; D possibly matches TRBD1 or TRBD2 (5 bases each). The germline gives CDR1 SGHRS, CDR2 YFSETQ. The V gene lost 2 bases and the J gene lost 0 bases, with 12 bases spanning the gap. CDR3 length equals 15 residues. In nucleotides, the CDR3 is TGCGCCAGCAGCTTAGGGACCCAAAGCTCCTACGAGCAGTACGTC. This translates into CASSLGTQSSYEQYV.

Comments on this clone: This sample includes further DNA sequences coding for the same CDR3. V and J are TRBV4-2 and TRBJ2-3, with TRBD2 matching over 14 bases. The V gene's germline CDR1 is LGHNA and CDR2 YNFKEQ. The CDR3 is 17 residues long. The J segment lost 0 bases and the V segment lost 3 bases, leaving 2 bases of the junction unmatched. For the CDR3, the DNA is TGTGCCAGCAGCCAGGGGACTAGCGGGAGCAGCACAGATACGCAGTATTTT. It translates to CASSQGTSGSSTDTQYF.

This clone was observed a few times. The genes are TRBV20-1 and TRBJ1-1; D not certain. This CDR3 is 11 amino acids long. Deletions cut 7 bases from V and 3 bases from J, with 9 bases between. Looked up from germline, CDR1 is DFQATT and CDR2 is SNEGSKA (reference sequence). In DNA form, the CDR3 reads TGCAGTGTGCGACTACACACTGAAGCTTTCTTT. Amino acids: CSVRLHTEAFF.

The rearrangement uses TRBV6-6 and TRBJ2-3; no reliable D call. Germline V gene data show CDR1 as MNHNY and CDR2 as SVGAGI (reference sequence). The CDR3 covers 16 residues. V was shortened by 0 bases and J by 5 bases, with 15 bases between the two germline ends. The CDR3 sequence is CASSYSPSPPRDTQYF. The CDR3 coding sequence is TGTGCCAGCAGTTACTCCCCGAGCCCGCCTAGAGATACGCAGTATTTT.

This clone was seen a handful of times. The chain couples TRBV5-1 to TRBJ2-1; TRBD1 or TRBD2 may be the D gene (6 bases each). The CDR3 runs to 13 residues. Between the trimmed V and J ends, which lost 4 bases and 9 bases, there was a span of 14 bases. Germline CDR1 SGHRS, CDR2 YFSETQ. Here the CDR3 reads CASSVGGGGEQFF. CDR3 nucleotide sequence: TGCGCCAGCAGCGTGGGTGGAGGGGGTGAGCAGTTCTTC.

A few counts support this clone. The chain recombines TRBV7-2 with TRBJ2-6; D is unclear. The V end lost 6 bases, the J end lost 2 bases, and 11 bases lay between the germline ends. The CDR3 has 15 residues. Germline assignment: CDR1 SGHTA and CDR2 FQGNSA. The CDR3, as DNA: TGTGCCAGCAGGGCCGAGGCGGCTGGGGCCAACGTCCTGACTTTC. It codes for CASRAEAAGANVLTF.

This clone was detected a few times. The CDR3 nucleotides read TGTGCCAGCAGCGCAAATAGCGGGGTGGGAGAGACCCAGTACTTC. The encoded protein is CASSANSGVGETQYF. The chain links TRBV9 to TRBJ2-5; 8 bases line up with TRBD2. This CDR3 region has 15 residues. The junction had 8 bases not matched to a gene; V was cut back by 3 bases and J by 4 bases. Germline V gene lookup returns CDR1 SGDLS and CDR2 YYNGEE.

As for this clone: A junction end diverges from the germline sequence, so it may reflect a read error. The CDR3 DNA is TGCGCCAGCAGCCAAGCCGGGACTAGCGGGAGGGCAGATACGCAGTATTTT. Its translation: CASSQAGTSGRADTQYF. The chain is built from TRBV5-8 and TRBJ2-3; 16 bases agree with TRBD2. This CDR3 region has 17 residues. Germline V gene sequence: CDR1 SGHTS, CDR2 YDEGEE.